A selection of T cell receptor beta chains follows, all from one sample in a study of regulatory T cells in long-lasting Graves disease. Each CDR3 protein gets one entry after TCRdb re-called the multiplex PCR reads with MiXCR. Here the sample spans a few hundred thousand distinct CDR3 sequences, around 22% being singletons. Sequences were derived from peripheral blood mononuclear cells (PBMCs), sampled when the disease was refractory, from a patient treated with antithyroid drugs. These receptors were obtained from a female donor with Graves disease. CDR3s include the opening cysteine and the closing phenylalanine or tryptophan. Each record gives: J gene, V gene, D gene, clone size, CDR3 DNA, CDR3 protein. A D gene is named only where the DNA matches it firmly. Size is stated for part of the rows, as once, few or many counts, or as a class when the clone is expanded.

j_gene: TRBJ1-1; v_gene: TRBV2; d_gene: -; abundance: many; CDR3nt: TGTGCCAGCAAGGCAGGGCCAATGAACACTGAAGCTTTCTTT; CDR3aa: CASKAGPMNTEAFF
j_gene: TRBJ2-2; v_gene: TRBV12-3/TRBV12-4; d_gene: TRBD2; abundance: few; CDR3nt: TGTGCCAGCACCTCACTAGCGGACACCGGGGAGCTGTTTTTT; CDR3aa: CASTSLADTGELFF
j_gene: TRBJ1-2; v_gene: TRBV28; d_gene: -; abundance: many; CDR3nt: TGTGCCAGCAGTGACCAGGGGCGCTATGGCTACACCTTC; CDR3aa: CASSDQGRYGYTF
j_gene: TRBJ1-1; v_gene: TRBV5-6; d_gene: -; abundance: -; CDR3nt: TGTGCCAGCAGCTCACCACAGGGCCGGGGGGCTTTCTTT; CDR3aa: CASSSPQGRGAFF
j_gene: TRBJ2-1; v_gene: TRBV6-1; d_gene: TRBD2; abundance: -; CDR3nt: TGTGCCAGCAGCCGCAATTGGGCTAGCGGGAGTGGTGAGCAGTTCTTC; CDR3aa: CASSRNWASGSGEQFF
j_gene: TRBJ2-3; v_gene: TRBV6-1; d_gene: TRBD1; abundance: -; CDR3nt: TGTGCCAGCAGTCGGACAGGGTTGCAGTATTTT; CDR3aa: CASSRTGLQYF
j_gene: TRBJ1-1; v_gene: TRBV15; d_gene: -; abundance: many; CDR3nt: TGTGCCACCAGCACCTTAAGAGAAAACAGGGACGAAGCTTTCTTT; CDR3aa: CATSTLRENRDEAFF
j_gene: TRBJ2-7; v_gene: TRBV7-2; d_gene: -; abundance: few; CDR3nt: TGTGCCAGCAGCTTAGCGAGCGAGGTTACCTACGAGCAGTACTTC; CDR3aa: CASSLASEVTYEQYF
j_gene: TRBJ2-1; v_gene: TRBV6-2/TRBV6-3; d_gene: -; abundance: -; CDR3nt: TGTGCCATCAGTGATACAGGCGGTGAGCAGTTCTTC; CDR3aa: CAISDTGGEQFF
j_gene: TRBJ2-5; v_gene: TRBV7-8; d_gene: -; abundance: few; CDR3nt: TGTGCCAGCAGCCCCCTCTGGGAGAGGCCTCACGAGACCCAGTACTTC; CDR3aa: CASSPLWERPHETQYF
j_gene: TRBJ2-3; v_gene: TRBV28; d_gene: -; abundance: -; CDR3nt: TGTGCCAGCAGTTTCAACAGGGTTAGGACAGATACGCAGTATTTT; CDR3aa: CASSFNRVRTDTQYF
j_gene: TRBJ2-6; v_gene: TRBV5-1; d_gene: -; abundance: -; CDR3nt: TGCGCCAGCAGCTACAATCACGGGAGTGCCAACGTCCTGACTTTC; CDR3aa: CASSYNHGSANVLTF
j_gene: TRBJ1-1; v_gene: TRBV12-3/TRBV12-4; d_gene: -; abundance: -; CDR3nt: TGTGCCAGCAGTTTGCAATCCGGGGGCACTGAAGCTTTCTTT; CDR3aa: CASSLQSGGTEAFF
j_gene: TRBJ1-1; v_gene: TRBV6-1; d_gene: -; abundance: -; CDR3nt: TGTGCCAGCAGTGGACCTACTCCGATCACTGAAGCTTTCTTT; CDR3aa: CASSGPTPITEAFF
j_gene: TRBJ1-4; v_gene: TRBV30; d_gene: -; abundance: -; CDR3nt: TGTGCCTGGAGTATCGGGGCAACTAATGAAAAACTGTTTTTT; CDR3aa: CAWSIGATNEKLFF
j_gene: TRBJ1-2; v_gene: TRBV9; d_gene: TRBD1; abundance: few; CDR3nt: TGTGCCAGCATGGACAGGGACTATGGCTACACCTTC; CDR3aa: CASMDRDYGYTF
j_gene: TRBJ1-6; v_gene: TRBV14; d_gene: TRBD1; abundance: -; CDR3nt: TGTGCCAGCAGCTCTCGCAGGGGGTTTTTGGAAAATTCACCCCTCCACTTT; CDR3aa: CASSSRRGFLENSPLHF
j_gene: TRBJ1-2; v_gene: TRBV6-1; d_gene: -; abundance: many; CDR3nt: TGTGCCAGCAGCGTCGGTCAGAGATATGGCTACACCTTC; CDR3aa: CASSVGQRYGYTF
j_gene: TRBJ2-7; v_gene: TRBV20-1; d_gene: -; abundance: few; CDR3nt: TGCAGTGCTAGTAGGGGGACGGGTCCAACTGGCTACGAGCAGTACTTC; CDR3aa: CSASRGTGPTGYEQYF
j_gene: TRBJ2-1; v_gene: TRBV28; d_gene: TRBD2; abundance: -; CDR3nt: TGTGCCAGCAGTTCCCCATTCATAGCGGGAGGGGTGAGTGAGCAGTTCTTC; CDR3aa: CASSSPFIAGGVSEQFF
j_gene: TRBJ2-7; v_gene: TRBV7-2; d_gene: TRBD1; abundance: many; CDR3nt: TGTGCCAGCAGCCTCGACAGGGACCAAACCTACGAGCAGTACTTC; CDR3aa: CASSLDRDQTYEQYF
j_gene: TRBJ1-1; v_gene: TRBV15; d_gene: -; abundance: many; CDR3nt: TGTGCCACCAGCAGACCAGGGGTCGCGAACACTGAAGCTTTCTTT; CDR3aa: CATSRPGVANTEAFF